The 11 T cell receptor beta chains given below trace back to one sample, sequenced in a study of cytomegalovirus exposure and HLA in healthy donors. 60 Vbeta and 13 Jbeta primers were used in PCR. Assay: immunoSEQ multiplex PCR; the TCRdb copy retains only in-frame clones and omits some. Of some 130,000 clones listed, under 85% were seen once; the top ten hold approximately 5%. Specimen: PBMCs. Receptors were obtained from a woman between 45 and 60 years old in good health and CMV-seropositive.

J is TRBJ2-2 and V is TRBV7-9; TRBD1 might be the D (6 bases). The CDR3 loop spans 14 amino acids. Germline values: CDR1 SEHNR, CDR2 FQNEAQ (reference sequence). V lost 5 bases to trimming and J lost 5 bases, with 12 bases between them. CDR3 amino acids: CASSADRWTGELFF. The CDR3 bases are TGTGCCAGCAGCGCGGACAGATGGACCGGGGAGCTGTTTTTT.

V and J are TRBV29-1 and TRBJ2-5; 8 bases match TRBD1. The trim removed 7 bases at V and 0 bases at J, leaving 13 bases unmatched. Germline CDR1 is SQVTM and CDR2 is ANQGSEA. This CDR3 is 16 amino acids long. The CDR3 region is CSAGGGTGGYQETQYF. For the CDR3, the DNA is TGCAGCGCCGGAGGGGGGACAGGTGGTTACCAAGAGACCCAGTACTTC.

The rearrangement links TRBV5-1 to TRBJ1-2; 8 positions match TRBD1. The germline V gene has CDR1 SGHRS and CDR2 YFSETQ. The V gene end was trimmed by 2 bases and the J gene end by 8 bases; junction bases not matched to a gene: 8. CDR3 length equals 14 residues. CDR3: CASSFIQGEEGYTF. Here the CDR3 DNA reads TGCGCCAGCAGCTTCATACAGGGGGAGGAGGGCTACACCTTC.

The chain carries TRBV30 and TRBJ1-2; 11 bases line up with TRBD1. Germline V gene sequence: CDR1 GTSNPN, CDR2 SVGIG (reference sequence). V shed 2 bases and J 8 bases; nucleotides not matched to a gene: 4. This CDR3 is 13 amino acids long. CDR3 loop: CAWSKGQGGGYTF. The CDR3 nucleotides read TGTGCCTGGAGTAAGGGACAGGGGGGCGGCTACACCTTC.

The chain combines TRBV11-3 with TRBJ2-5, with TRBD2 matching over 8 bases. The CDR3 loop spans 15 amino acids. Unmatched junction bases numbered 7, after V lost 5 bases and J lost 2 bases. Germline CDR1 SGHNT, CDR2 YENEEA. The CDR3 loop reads CASSARTSWQETQYF. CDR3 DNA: TGTGCCAGCAGCGCCCGGACTAGCTGGCAAGAGACCCAGTACTTC.

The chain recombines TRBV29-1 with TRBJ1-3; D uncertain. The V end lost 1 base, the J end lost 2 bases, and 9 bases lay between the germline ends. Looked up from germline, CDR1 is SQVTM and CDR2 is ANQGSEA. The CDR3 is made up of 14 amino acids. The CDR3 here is CSVEVGSAGNTIYF. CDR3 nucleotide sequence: TGCAGCGTTGAAGTTGGTTCGGCTGGAAACACCATATATTTT.

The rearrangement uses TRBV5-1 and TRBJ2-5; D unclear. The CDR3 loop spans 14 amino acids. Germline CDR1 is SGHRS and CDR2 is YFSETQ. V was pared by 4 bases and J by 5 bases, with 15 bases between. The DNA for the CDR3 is TGCGCCAGCAGCCTGCGATCTCTATCGGAGACCCAGTACTTC. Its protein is CASSLRSLSETQYF.

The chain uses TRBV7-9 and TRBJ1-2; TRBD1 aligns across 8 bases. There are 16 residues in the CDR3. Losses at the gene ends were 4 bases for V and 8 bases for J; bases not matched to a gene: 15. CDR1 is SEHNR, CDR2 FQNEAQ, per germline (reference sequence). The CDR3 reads CASSSLRTGIRGGYTF. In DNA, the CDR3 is TGTGCCAGCAGCTCCCTGCGGACAGGGATACGAGGAGGCTACACCTTC.

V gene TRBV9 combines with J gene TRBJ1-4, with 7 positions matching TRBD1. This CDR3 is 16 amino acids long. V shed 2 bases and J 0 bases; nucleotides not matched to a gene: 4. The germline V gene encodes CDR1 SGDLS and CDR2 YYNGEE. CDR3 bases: TGTGCCAGCAGCGTGGGACAGATCACAACTAATGAAAAACTGTTTTTT. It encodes CASSVGQITTNEKLFF.

CDR3 DNA sequence: TGTGCCAGCAATAGACAGGGACCCCAAGAGACCCAGTACTTC. It specifies CASNRQGPQETQYF. The chain links TRBV6-1 to TRBJ2-5, with TRBD1 matching over 7 bases. The CDR3 length is 14 residues. Germline CDR1 MNHNS, CDR2 SASEGT. Unmatched junction bases numbered 6, after V lost 7 bases and J lost 1 base.

The CDR3: CASSLGPGNSEAFF. The CDR3 nucleotides are TGTGCCAGCAGCTTAGGACCAGGGAATAGTGAAGCTTTCTTT. The gene calls are TRBV7-2 and TRBJ1-1; D may be TRBD1 (5 bases). Looked up from germline, CDR1 is SGHTA and CDR2 is FQGNSA. CDR3 size: 14 residues. V lost 1 base to trimming and J lost 7 bases, with 13 bases between them.